This TCR beta chain was captured in a study of blood T cell repertoires in COVID-19. Original processing methods: By means of reference gene primer amplification, nucleated cell counts were estimated. The data were produced by immunoSEQ multiplex PCR, yet TCRdb's version contains in-frame clones alone and is incomplete. V, J and clone size derive from that table, while D and trimming were established from the DNA sequence. The sample shows 110,000 to 150,000 clones, approximately 83% of them seen only once. V lost 2 bases and J lost 3; bases outside the gene matches: 3. CDR3 length: 15 amino acids. The germline CDR1 and CDR2 sequences are SGHRS and YFSETQ.

The chain has TRBV5-1 and TRBJ2-3, with 10 bases aligning to TRBD2. Sequenced: peripheral blood. This receptor was identified in a human donor in a cohort sampled during active COVID-19. The CDR3 sequence is CASSLAGGSTDTQYF. The CDR3 DNA sequence: TGCGCCAGCAGCTTAGCGGGAGGGTCGACAGATACGCAGTATTTT.